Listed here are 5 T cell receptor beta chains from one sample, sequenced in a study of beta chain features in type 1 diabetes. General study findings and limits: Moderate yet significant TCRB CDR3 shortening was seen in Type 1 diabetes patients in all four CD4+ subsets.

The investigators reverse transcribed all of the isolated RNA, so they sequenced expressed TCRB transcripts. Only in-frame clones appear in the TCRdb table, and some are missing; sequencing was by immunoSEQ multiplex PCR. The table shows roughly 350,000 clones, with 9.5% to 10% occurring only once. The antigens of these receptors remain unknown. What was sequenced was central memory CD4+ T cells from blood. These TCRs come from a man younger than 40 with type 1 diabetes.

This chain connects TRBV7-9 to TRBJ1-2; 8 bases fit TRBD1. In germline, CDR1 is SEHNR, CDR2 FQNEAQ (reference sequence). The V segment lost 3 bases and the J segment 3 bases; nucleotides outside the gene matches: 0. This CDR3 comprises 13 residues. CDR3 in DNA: TGTGCCAGCAGCTTGGACAGGGACTATGGCTACACCTTC. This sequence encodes CASSLDRDYGYTF.

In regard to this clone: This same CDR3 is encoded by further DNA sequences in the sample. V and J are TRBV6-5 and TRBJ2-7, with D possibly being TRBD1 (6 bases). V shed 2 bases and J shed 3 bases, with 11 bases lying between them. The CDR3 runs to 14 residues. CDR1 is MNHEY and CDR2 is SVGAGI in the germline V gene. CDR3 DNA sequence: TGTGCCAGCAGTTACAGGGCCAGGGGCTACGAGCAGTACTTC. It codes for CASSYRARGYEQYF.

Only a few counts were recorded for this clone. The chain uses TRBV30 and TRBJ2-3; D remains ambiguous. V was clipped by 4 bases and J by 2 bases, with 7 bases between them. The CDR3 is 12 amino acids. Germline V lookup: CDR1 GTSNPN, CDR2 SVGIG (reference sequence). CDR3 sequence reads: CAWNGYTDTQYF. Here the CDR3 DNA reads TGTGCCTGGAACGGGTACACAGATACGCAGTATTTT.

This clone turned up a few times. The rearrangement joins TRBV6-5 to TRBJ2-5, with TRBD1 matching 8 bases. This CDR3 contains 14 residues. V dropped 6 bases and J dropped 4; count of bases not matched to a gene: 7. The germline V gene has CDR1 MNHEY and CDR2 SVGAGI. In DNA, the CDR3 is TGTGCCAGCAGCCCGACAGGGGATAGAGAGACCCAGTACTTC. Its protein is CASSPTGDRETQYF.

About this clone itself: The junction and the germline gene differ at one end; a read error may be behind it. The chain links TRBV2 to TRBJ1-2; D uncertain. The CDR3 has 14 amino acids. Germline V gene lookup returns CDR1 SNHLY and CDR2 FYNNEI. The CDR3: CATSRSTFNYGYTF. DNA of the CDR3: TGTGCCACCAGTCGGAGCACGTTCAACTATGGCTACACCTTC.